The entry below gives a single TCR beta chain sequence along with its context. Its antigen is unknown. This entry comes from a study of CD8 T cells in Susac syndrome. After removal of 9 bases from V and 7 bases from J, the junction contained 6 bases not matched to a gene. Germline CDR1 SNHLY, CDR2 FYNNEI. The CDR3 runs 13 residues. Notes on the study in general: That the number of individuals in its TCR sequencing and HLA analysis was relatively small was acknowledged by the study.

Random hexamers served to reverse transcribe roughly 0.5 to 1 ug RNA. Across 54 Vbeta and 13 Jbeta, immunoSEQ multiplex PCR amplified TCR beta CDR3. A single record per CDR3 protein comes from TCRdb applying MiXCR to the immunoSEQ multiplex PCR reads. The table includes about 130,000 distinct CDR3 sequences, 85% to 95% detected once. The chain couples TRBV2 to TRBJ1-6; 7 nucleotides line up with TRBD1. The receptor's source is a human donor with multiple sclerosis. Sequencing input: CD8+ T cells from PBMCs. Here the CDR3 DNA reads TGTGCCAGTCGGACAGGAGGGAATTCACCCCTCCACTTT. Its protein is CASRTGGNSPLHF.